This entry features one T cell receptor (beta chain) sequence. Its target is unknown. This table comes from immunoSEQ multiplex PCR, and its TCRdb copy is limited to in-frame clones, with some not included. The data contain some 87,000 clones, 94% of them singletons. This specimen belongs to a study of OX40 agonist ivuxolimab in advanced cancers. Study summary: Mean age around 60 years, range roughly 20 to 85; 82.7% male. Having had anti-PD-1, anti-PD-L1 or anti-CTLA-4 therapy before was allowed, and more than 35% had some. Findings and limits, study-wide: Relatively little clonal expansion, among the lowest observed, appeared in partial responders at 0.1-3.0 mg/kg. Expanded clones belonging to CD8+ T cells outnumbered, on average, those of CD4+.

This CDR3 is 18 amino acids long. Germline CDR1 and CDR2: MGHRA and YSYEKL. Unmatched junction bases numbered 9, after V lost 0 bases and J lost 3 bases. This TCR was recovered from an adult with an advanced solid tumor such as melanoma, head and neck, liver or kidney cancer. The chain uses TRBV4-1 and TRBJ2-3, with 10 nucleotides matching TRBD1. This sample comprised CD4+ or CD8+ T cells sorted from blood, obtained in a trial of the OX40 agonist ivuxolimab. CDR3 sequence reads: CASSQDLGQGTRTDTQYF. The CDR3, as DNA: TGCGCCAGCAGCCAAGATTTGGGACAGGGGACTCGGACAGATACGCAGTATTTT.